The next 27 T cell receptor beta chains were all read from a single sample in a study of blood T cell repertoires in COVID-19. Assay: immunoSEQ multiplex PCR; the TCRdb copy retains only in-frame clones and omits some. The table lists some 390,000 clones, about 90% of them singletons, with about 1.7% in the top ten. The sample taken for sequencing was PBMCs or T cells enriched from blood (not recorded which). The receptors here all came from a woman aged 25 to 39 who had recovered from COVID-19.

The V gene is TRBV2, the J gene TRBJ1-1, with D tentatively TRBD1 (6 bases). From germline, CDR1 is SNHLY and CDR2 FYNNEI. This CDR3 spans 14 amino acids. The ends were cut back, 4 bases at V and 4 bases at J, with 13 bases in the middle. The CDR3 sequence is CASSVQGTGTEAFF. The CDR3 nucleotides read TGTGCCAGCAGTGTCCAGGGGACGGGCACTGAAGCTTTCTTT.

The chain couples TRBV18 to TRBJ2-2, with D maybe TRBD1 (6 bases). Per the germline V gene, CDR1 is KGHSH and CDR2 is LQKENI. Trimming removed 0 bases from V and 4 bases from J, with 12 bases in between. The CDR3 totals 16 residues. The CDR3: CASSPPTVQGTGELFF. DNA of the CDR3: TGTGCCAGCTCACCACCGACAGTACAGGGCACCGGGGAGCTGTTTTTT.

The CDR3 nucleotides are TGTGCCAGCAGCGTACAGGGATATGGAAACACCATATATTTT. It is translated as CASSVQGYGNTIYF. This rearrangement joins TRBV9 to TRBJ1-3; D is possibly TRBD1 (5 bases). The CDR3 length is 14 residues. Trimming removed 1 base from V and 3 bases from J, with 8 bases in between. Germline V gene sequence: CDR1 SGDLS, CDR2 YYNGEE.

The chain is built from TRBV28 and TRBJ2-1, with D possibly TRBD2 on 5 matching bases. The CDR3 length is 16 residues. The V end lost 2 bases, the J end lost 5 bases, and 16 bases lay between the germline ends. Germline-derived CDR1 and CDR2 are MDHEN and SYDVKM. The CDR3 protein is CASSLAGLLLNNEQFF. The CDR3 region has the DNA TGTGCCAGCAGTTTAGCGGGCCTATTACTAAACAATGAGCAGTTCTTC.

This chain uses TRBV13 with TRBJ2-1, with 7 bases identical to TRBD2. After removal of 3 bases from V and 13 bases from J, the junction contained 3 bases not matched to a gene. This CDR3 region has 11 residues. The V gene's germline CDR1 is PRHDT and CDR2 FYEKMQ (reference sequence). CDR3 nucleotides: TGTGCCAGCAGCTTCAGCGGGGTACAGTTCTTC. Protein: CASSFSGVQFF.

This clone was observed a single time. The CDR3 region has the DNA TGCGCCAGCAGCCACCGACAGGGGGCGGCCAACTATGGCTACACCTTC. Translation: CASSHRQGAANYGYTF. This sequence joins TRBV5-1 and TRBJ1-2; 10 bases map to TRBD1. Trimming took 4 bases from V and 2 from J; bases not matched to a gene: 8. The germline CDR1 and CDR2 sequences are SGHRS and YFSETQ. This CDR3 is 16 amino acids long. The variable domain in full, with the rest retrieved from reference TRBV5-1 and TRBJ1-2, is KAGVTQTPRYLIKTRGQQVTLSCSPISGHRSVSWYQQTPGQGLQFLFEYFSETQRNKGNFPGRFSGRQFSNSRSEMNVSTLELGDSALYLCASSHRQGAANYGYTFGSGTRLTVV.

This chain links TRBV28 with TRBJ2-7; TRBD1 might be the D (6 bases). The CDR3 covers 17 residues. The V end was cut by 6 bases, the J end by 0 bases, with 21 bases between. Germline CDR1 is MDHEN and CDR2 is SYDVKM. As DNA, the CDR3 is TGTGCCAGCAGGCTGTCTTCAGGGGCGGGTAGCTCCTACGAGCAGTACTTC. Protein: CASRLSSGAGSSYEQYF.

The rearrangement joins TRBV28 to TRBJ2-7; TRBD2 aligns across 7 bases. With V trimmed by 6 bases and J by 2 bases, 7 bases remained unmatched. The CDR3 covers 14 residues. Germline V gene data show CDR1 as MDHEN and CDR2 as SYDVKM. The CDR3 loop reads CASRPSGGTYEQYF. In DNA form, the CDR3 reads TGTGCCAGCAGGCCTAGCGGAGGGACCTACGAGCAGTACTTC.

This chain links TRBV5-4 with TRBJ1-4, with 9 bases aligning to TRBD1. The CDR3 has 15 amino acids. Losses at the gene ends were 5 bases for V and 7 bases for J; bases not matched to a gene: 9. Per germline, CDR1 SGHNT and CDR2 YYREEE (reference sequence). The CDR3 sequence: CASSQLQGASEKLFF. CDR3 coding DNA: TGTGCCAGCAGTCAGCTACAGGGGGCGAGTGAAAAACTGTTTTTT. Full variable domain (remainder filled in from reference TRBV5-4 and TRBJ1-4): ETGVTQSPTHLIKTRGQQVTLRCSSQSGHNTVSWYQQALGQGPQFIFQYYREEENGRGNFPPRFSGLQFPNYSSELNVNALELDDSALYLCASSQLQGASEKLFFGSGTQLSVL.

This clone appeared a single time. The chain links TRBV30 to TRBJ1-2; D is unclear. This CDR3 is 13 amino acids long. In germline, CDR1 is GTSNPN, CDR2 SVGIG (reference sequence). V lost 2 bases to trimming and J lost 7 bases, with 14 bases between them. The CDR3 DNA follows: TGTGCCTGGAGTCGAAGACATGAGGGTGGCTACACCTTC. Protein sequence: CAWSRRHEGGYTF.

V and J are TRBV3-1 (or the pseudogene TRBV3-2) and TRBJ2-1; D may be TRBD2 (6 bases). V lost 2 bases to trimming and J lost 1 base, with 9 bases between them. CDR3 length equals 15 residues. Germline V gene data show CDR1 as LGHDT and CDR2 as YNNKEL (reference sequence). CDR3 sequence (DNA): TGTGCCAGCAGCCAAACTAGCCGGTCCTACAATGAGCAGTTCTTC. Residues: CASSQTSRSYNEQFF.

The chain couples TRBV18 to TRBJ2-2, with a possible D match to TRBD2 (5 bases). This CDR3 spans 16 amino acids. V was trimmed by 3 bases and J by 2 bases, leaving 13 bases between them. The germline V gene encodes CDR1 KGHSH and CDR2 LQKENI. The DNA of the CDR3 is TGTGCCAGCTCACCCACTACTAGGAGTAACACCGGGGAGCTGTTTTTT. Residues: CASSPTTRSNTGELFF.

The chain combines TRBV6-5 with TRBJ2-7; D not certain. The CDR3 is made up of 12 amino acids. Germline V CDR1 and CDR2: MNHEY, SVGAGI. V lost 4 bases and J 4 bases, leaving 8 bases between the germline ends. The CDR3 nucleotides read TGTGCCAGCAGTTTGCTCGGGTACGAGCAGTACTTC. Its protein product is CASSLLGYEQYF.

The chain employs TRBV28 and TRBJ1-1; unclear D gene. The CDR3 is 13 residues long. Germline V gives CDR1 MDHEN, CDR2 SYDVKM. V lost 5 bases to trimming and J lost 5 bases, with 12 bases between them. CDR3 nucleotides: TGTGCCAGCAGTCTTGACATGAGAACTGAAGCTTTCTTT. This codes for CASSLDMRTEAFF.

The chain uses TRBV9 and TRBJ1-2; D perhaps matches TRBD1 (6 bases). The CDR3 contains 20 residues. The germline V and J ends were trimmed by 0 bases and 4 bases, with 28 bases remaining between them. Germline CDR1 reads SGDLS; CDR2 reads YYNGEE. CDR3 amino acids: CASSVDARGHPDDLSYGYTF. For the CDR3, the DNA is TGTGCCAGCAGCGTAGACGCCAGGGGACACCCAGACGATCTCTCCTATGGCTACACCTTC.

The chain combines TRBV20-1 with TRBJ1-5; a possible D gene is TRBD1 (5 bases). V was cut by 3 bases and J by 9 bases, with 15 bases left in between. Germline values: CDR1 DFQATT, CDR2 SNEGSKA (reference sequence). CDR3 length: 13 residues. The CDR3 DNA sequence: TGCAGTGCTAGTTCCGGGGGGGTGATGCCCCAGCATTTT. It is translated as CSASSGGVMPQHF.

The sample holds one count of this clone. The gene calls are TRBV4-3 and TRBJ2-7; TRBD1 matches 7 bases. J was trimmed by 5 bases and V by 1 base; bases with no gene match: 5. The CDR3 is 14 residues long. Germline values: CDR1 LGHNA, CDR2 YSLEER. DNA of the CDR3: TGCGCCAGCAGCCAAGTTGGGACAGCGGACGAGCAGTACTTC. It is translated as CASSQVGTADEQYF.

In this sample, this clone turned up a few times. V and J are TRBV2 and TRBJ2-2; 7 nucleotides align to TRBD2. Unmatched junction bases numbered 11, after V lost 6 bases and J lost 4 bases. The CDR3 runs to 16 residues. Germline lookup yields CDR1 SNHLY and CDR2 FYNNEI. CDR3 nucleotides: TGTGCCAGCAGCAAGCGGGGCGGGGAACTCACCGGGGAGCTGTTTTTT. It specifies CASSKRGGELTGELFF.

The chain uses TRBV29-1 and TRBJ2-2; TRBD2 might be the D (6 bases). V was trimmed by 5 bases and J by 3 bases, leaving 10 bases between them. The CDR3 has 13 amino acids. Germline V gene sequence: CDR1 SQVTM, CDR2 ANQGSEA. The CDR3 DNA is TGCAGCGTTTTCGGGAGTGACACCGGGGAGCTGTTTTTT. This codes for CSVFGSDTGELFF.

The chain carries TRBV28 and TRBJ1-1, with 8 bases identical to TRBD1. From germline, CDR1 is MDHEN and CDR2 SYDVKM. The CDR3 runs to 15 residues. Trimming at V came to 5 bases and at J to 5 bases, leaving 10 bases not matched to a gene. The CDR3 region is CASSRRSGGWTEAFF. The CDR3 DNA is TGTGCCAGCAGTCGACGCTCAGGGGGCTGGACTGAAGCTTTCTTT.

The chain combines TRBV7-2 with TRBJ2-3; 12 bases map to TRBD1. Trimming at V came to 5 bases and at J to 1 base, leaving 7 bases not matched to a gene. The CDR3 is 17 amino acids. Germline V gene lookup returns CDR1 SGHTA and CDR2 FQGNSA. CDR3 amino acids: CASSLRDRGLGTDTQYF. DNA for the CDR3: TGTGCCAGCAGCCTCCGGGACAGGGGGCTAGGCACAGATACGCAGTATTTT. Complete variable domain (other parts from reference TRBV7-2 and TRBJ2-3): GAGVSQSPSNKVTEKGKDVELRCDPISGHTALYWYRQSLGQGLEFLIYFQGNSAPDKSGLPSDRFSAERTGGSVSTLTIQRTQQEDSAVYLCASSLRDRGLGTDTQYFGPGTRLTVL.

Written as DNA, the CDR3 is TGTGCCAGCAGGGAAACGGGACAGGGGGCCGGGGAGCTGTTTTTT. Its protein product is CASRETGQGAGELFF. The chain joins TRBV7-3 to TRBJ2-2; 11 bases fit TRBD1. This CDR3 contains 15 residues. The germline CDR1 and CDR2 sequences are SGHTA and FQGTGA. Unmatched junction bases numbered 6, after V lost 6 bases and J lost 6 bases.

V gene TRBV3-1 (or the pseudogene TRBV3-2) combines with J gene TRBJ1-1; D possibly corresponds to TRBD1 (5 bases). Looked up from germline, CDR1 is LGHDT and CDR2 is YNNKEL (reference sequence). Deletions cut 7 bases from V and 6 bases from J, with 18 bases between. The CDR3 consists of 14 residues. CDR3 in amino acids: CASTLTGQSAEAFF. CDR3 sequence (DNA): TGTGCCAGCACCCTTACAGGCCAAAGTGCTGAAGCTTTCTTT.

The V and J genes are TRBV4-1 and TRBJ1-4; possibly TRBD1 for D (6 bases). V lost 2 bases and J lost 7, with 11 bases in between. Per the germline V gene, CDR1 is MGHRA and CDR2 is YSYEKL. The CDR3 sequence is 14 residues long. In DNA form, the CDR3 reads TGCGCCAGCAGCCAACCGGGACAACGTGAAAAACTGTTTTTT. This translates into CASSQPGQREKLFF.

V gene TRBV9 combines with J gene TRBJ2-5; 9 bases are shared with TRBD1. V was clipped by 3 bases and J by 4 bases; unmatched bases: 4. CDR1 SGDLS and CDR2 YYNGEE come from the germline V gene. This CDR3 is 14 amino acids long. This CDR3 reads CASSAGTGRETQYF. CDR3 DNA: TGTGCCAGCAGCGCAGGGACAGGGAGAGAGACCCAGTACTTC. The full variable domain, its missing parts supplied by reference TRBV9 and TRBJ2-5, is DSGVTQTPKHLITATGQRVTLRCSPRSGDLSVYWYQQSLDQGLQFLIQYYNGEERAKGNILERFSAQQFPDLHSELNLSSLELGDSALYFCASSAGTGRETQYFGPGTRLLVL.

The rearrangement uses TRBV7-8 and TRBJ2-7; 7 nucleotides match TRBD2. The CDR3 consists of 14 residues. Looked up from germline, CDR1 is SGHVS and CDR2 is FQNEAQ. With V trimmed by 5 bases and J by 2 bases, 6 bases remained unmatched. This CDR3 reads CASSRGRETYEQYF. The CDR3 DNA reads TGTGCCAGCAGCCGAGGGAGGGAGACCTACGAGCAGTACTTC.

This chain uses TRBV10-2 with TRBJ2-7; tentatively, D is TRBD2 (5 bases). Germline V gene data show CDR1 as WSHSY and CDR2 as SAAADI. V shed 0 bases and J shed 9 bases, with 15 bases lying between them. The CDR3 covers 14 residues. The CDR3 DNA reads TGCGCCAGCAGTGAGTCGGAACTAGTTGAGGTGCAGTACTTC. Protein product: CASSESELVEVQYF.